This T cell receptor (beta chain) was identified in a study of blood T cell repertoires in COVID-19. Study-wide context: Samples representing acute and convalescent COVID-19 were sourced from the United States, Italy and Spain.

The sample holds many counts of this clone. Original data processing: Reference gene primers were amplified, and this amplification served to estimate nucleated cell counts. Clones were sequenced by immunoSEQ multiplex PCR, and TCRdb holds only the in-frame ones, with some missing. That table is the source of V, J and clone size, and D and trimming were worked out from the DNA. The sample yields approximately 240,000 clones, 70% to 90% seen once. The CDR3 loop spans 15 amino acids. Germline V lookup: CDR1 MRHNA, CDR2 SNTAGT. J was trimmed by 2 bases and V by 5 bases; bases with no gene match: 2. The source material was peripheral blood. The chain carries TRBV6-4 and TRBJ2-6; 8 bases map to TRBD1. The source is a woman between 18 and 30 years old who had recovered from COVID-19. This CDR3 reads CASSLQGAGANVLTF. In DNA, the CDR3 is TGTGCCAGCAGTTTACAGGGGGCTGGGGCCAACGTCCTGACTTTC.